This TCR beta chain was observed in a study of blood T cell repertoires in COVID-19. Overall study context: Acute and convalescent COVID-19 specimens originated in the United States, Italy and Spain.

V was shortened by 0 bases and J by 1 base, with 7 bases between the two germline ends. The length of the CDR3 is 14 residues. Germline V lookup: CDR1 SGHRS, CDR2 YFSETQ. Those enrolled, adults aged roughly 18 to 95 years, came from 20 to 25 US areas. Cohort assignment relied on participant-reported clinical history. Authors' data handling: Nucleated cell counts were estimated from reference gene primer amplification. The table came from immunoSEQ multiplex PCR; TCRdb's copy has only in-frame clones and leaves some out. V, J and clone size were drawn from that table, and D and trimming were deduced from the DNA. In the table there are a few hundred thousand clones, nearly 90% of which are singletons.

Sequencing was done on a sample of PBMCs or T cells enriched from blood (not recorded which). The receptor was derived from a man aged 25-40 years who had been exposed to COVID-19. The chain is built from TRBV5-1 and TRBJ1-2; tentatively, D is TRBD1 (6 bases). Here the CDR3 reads CASSLGGGNYGYTF. Here the CDR3 DNA reads TGCGCCAGCAGCTTGGGAGGGGGTAACTATGGCTACACCTTC.